The 27 T cell receptor beta chains presented below share a single source sample, sequenced in a study of T-cell reconstitution after alpha-beta-depleted transplantation in children. Unique molecular identifiers tagged the TCRbeta library. TCRdb reprocessed the PCR reads via MiXCR and lists one record per CDR3 protein. Of about 610,000 distinct CDR3 sequences listed, 10% are singletons. The sequencing here drew on PBMCs from the stem cell graft donor, taken from the stem cell graft. These TCRs come from a human donor who donated a stem cell graft to a child with acute myeloid leukemia.

This clonotype was recorded at least ten times. The CDR3 region has the DNA TGTGCCCTTCGAGAGAGGGGCGAGACCCAGTACTTC. It translates to CALRERGETQYF. V and J are TRBV24-1 and TRBJ2-5; D assignment may be TRBD1 or TRBD2 (5 bases each). Per germline, CDR1 KGHDR and CDR2 SFDVKD. Trimming stripped 12 bases from V and 5 bases from J, with 15 bases between. CDR3 size: 12 residues.

This clonotype was recorded a few times. The gene calls are TRBV5-1 and TRBJ2-1; D ambiguous. The CDR3 is 13 residues long. The V gene's germline CDR1 is SGHRS and CDR2 YFSETQ. Between the trimmed V and J ends, which lost 0 bases and 11 bases, there was a span of 12 bases. DNA for the CDR3: TGCGCCAGCAGCTTGGACCCCCACGGTCAGCAGTTCTTC. Protein: CASSLDPHGQQFF.

This clonotype came up a few times. The V call is TRBV11-3, the J call TRBJ2-1; a weak D match, TRBD2 (6 bases). V was pared by 2 bases and J by 12 bases, with 14 bases between. CDR3 size: 13 residues. CDR1 and CDR2 from the germline V gene are SGHNT and YENEEA. The CDR3 region has the DNA TGTGCCAGCAGCTTACAGGCGGGAACGGGGCAGTTCTTC. Encoded protein: CASSLQAGTGQFF.

This clonotype was seen only a few times. The chain combines TRBV20-1 with TRBJ1-2; 12 bases fit TRBD1. Germline CDR1 reads DFQATT; CDR2 reads SNEGSKA (reference sequence). The CDR3 is 14 residues long. With V trimmed by 5 bases and J by 3 bases, 4 bases remained unmatched. CDR3 coding DNA: TGCAGTGCTCAAGGGACAGGGGGCTACTATGGCTACACCTTC. Translated: CSAQGTGGYYGYTF.

This clonotype was recorded a few times. This sequence joins TRBV29-1 and TRBJ2-7; tentatively, D is TRBD2 (6 bases). V dropped 4 bases and J dropped 0 bases, with 13 bases sitting between them. Germline V gene sequence: CDR1 SQVTM, CDR2 ANQGSEA. The CDR3 is 14 amino acids. The DNA of the CDR3 is TGCAGCGTTGTAGGGGACTCTCGCTCCTACGAGCAGTACTTC. The encoded protein is CSVVGDSRSYEQYF.

This clonotype has only a few counts. The chain couples TRBV20-1 to TRBJ2-1; D possibly corresponds to TRBD1 (5 bases). Per the germline V gene, CDR1 is DFQATT and CDR2 is SNEGSKA (reference sequence). The CDR3 length is 15 residues. Deletions cut 5 bases from V and 5 bases from J, with 19 bases between. The CDR3 nucleotides are TGCAGTGCTCCCCGACAGACCCTTGTCCACAATGAGCAGTTCTTC. It translates to CSAPRQTLVHNEQFF.

The rearrangement links TRBV4-3 to TRBJ2-1; 7 bases agree with TRBD2. Trimming cost V 1 base and J 0 bases; bases outside gene matches: 6. The CDR3 sequence is 17 residues long. Germline CDR1 is LGHNA and CDR2 is YSLEER. In DNA form, the CDR3 reads TGCGCCAGCAGCCAAGCGATAGCTAGCGGCTCCTACAATGAGCAGTTCTTC. Protein: CASSQAIASGSYNEQFF.

This chain uses TRBV4-3 with TRBJ2-1, with TRBD2 as a possible D gene (6 bases). V was pared by 0 bases and J by 2 bases, with 14 bases between. CDR3 length equals 17 residues. CDR1 LGHNA and CDR2 YSLEER come from the germline V gene. CDR3 nucleotides: TGCGCCAGCAGCCAAGATTTCGGTAGCGGTGCCTACAATGAGCAGTTCTTC. Translation gives CASSQDFGSGAYNEQFF.

This clonotype was observed at least ten times. This sequence joins TRBV10-3 and TRBJ2-3, with D unclear. Trimming took 0 bases from V and 5 from J, leaving 9 bases between them. Germline V gene sequence: CDR1 ENHRY, CDR2 SYGVKD. The CDR3 covers 14 residues. The CDR3 sequence is CAISESPGEDTQYF. The CDR3 DNA follows: TGTGCCATCAGTGAGTCGCCTGGGGAAGATACGCAGTATTTT.

In this sample, this clonotype turned up a few times. The V call is TRBV7-2, the J call TRBJ1-2, with D perhaps matching TRBD1 (6 bases). The germline CDR1 and CDR2 sequences are SGHTA and FQGNSA. The germline V and J ends were trimmed by 5 bases and 7 bases, with 14 bases remaining between them. This CDR3 region has 13 residues. CDR3 sequence reads: CASSPYRDAGYTF. The CDR3 DNA is TGTGCCAGCAGCCCTTACAGGGATGCTGGCTACACCTTC. The whole variable domain, filled in from reference TRBV7-2 and TRBJ1-2, reads GAGVSQSPSNKVTEKGKDVELRCDPISGHTALYWYRQSLGQGLEFLIYFQGNSAPDKSGLPSDRFSAERTGGSVSTLTIQRTQQEDSAVYLCASSPYRDAGYTFGSGTRLTVV.

This rearrangement joins TRBV20-1 to TRBJ2-7, with D perhaps given as TRBD1 or TRBD2 (5 bases each). From germline, CDR1 is DFQATT and CDR2 SNEGSKA (reference sequence). The CDR3 extends over 16 amino acids. V lost 2 bases to trimming and J lost 7 bases, with 24 bases between them. The CDR3 DNA follows: TGCAGTGCTAGAATGGGGGTCCGAGCGGAAGGTGGGGAGCAGTACTTC. Amino acids: CSARMGVRAEGGEQYF.

V usage is TRBV6-2 or TRBV6-3 and J usage is TRBJ1-2; 11 nucleotides line up with TRBD1. The germline V gene encodes CDR1 MNHEY and CDR2 SVGEGT. The CDR3 runs to 18 residues. Germline trimming cut 2 bases from V and 6 bases from J; bases unmatched to any gene: 14. The CDR3 DNA reads TGTGCCAGCAGTTACACCGACCGGGACAGGGGGTCTGTTGATGGCTACACCTTC. Translating gives CASSYTDRDRGSVDGYTF.

This clonotype was counted at least ten times. The chain combines TRBV20-1 with TRBJ1-1; 9 bases map to TRBD1. Trimming at V came to 1 base and at J to 5 bases, leaving 11 bases not matched to a gene. This CDR3 is 16 amino acids long. Per the germline V gene, CDR1 is DFQATT and CDR2 is SNEGSKA (reference sequence). CDR3 region: CSARGYRGLSDTEAFF. For the CDR3, the DNA is TGCAGTGCTAGAGGGTACAGGGGGCTTTCGGATACTGAAGCTTTCTTT.

This clonotype was seen a handful of times. This chain connects TRBV11-2 to TRBJ2-5; D is tentatively TRBD1 or TRBD2 (5 bases each). This CDR3 contains 14 residues. Germline CDR1 reads SGHAT; CDR2 reads FQNNGV. V gave up 5 bases and J gave up 3 bases, with 13 bases separating them. Written as DNA, the CDR3 is TGTGCCAGCAGCCCTGGCTTGGGGGAAGAGACCCAGTACTTC. This codes for CASSPGLGEETQYF.

This chain connects TRBV12-3 or TRBV12-4 to TRBJ2-1; 8 bases agree with TRBD2. Trimming took 5 bases from V and 8 from J; bases not matched to a gene: 8. The length of the CDR3 is 14 residues. For the CDR3, the DNA is TGTGCCAGCAGTCGGGGGGGGATAACCCATGAGCAGTTCTTC. Amino acids: CASSRGGITHEQFF.

This clonotype appeared many times. The chain links TRBV12-3 or TRBV12-4 to TRBJ1-4; no clear D. The germline V and J ends were trimmed by 7 bases and 7 bases, with 13 bases remaining between them. This CDR3 is 13 amino acids long. The CDR3 region is CASTFRYPEKLFF. The CDR3 DNA reads as TGTGCCAGCACTTTTCGGTACCCTGAAAAACTGTTTTTT.

The chain employs TRBV11-3 and TRBJ2-1; D uncertain. CDR1 and CDR2 from the germline V gene are SGHNT and YENEEA. This CDR3 is 14 amino acids long. The V gene lost 4 bases and the J gene lost 9 bases, with 16 bases spanning the gap. The CDR3 DNA follows: TGTGCCAGCAGCTCTATCGACCTTTTCAGTGAGCAGTTCTTC. It codes for CASSSIDLFSEQFF.

This chain joins TRBV3-1 and TRBJ2-1; TRBD2 aligns across 7 bases. CDR3 length equals 20 residues. Trimming took 4 bases from V and 5 from J; bases not matched to a gene: 23. CDR1 LGHDT and CDR2 YNNKEL come from the germline V gene (reference sequence). The CDR3 nucleotides read TGTGCCAGCAGCCCCCGAGGCCCCCCACTAGCGAGAGGGAGGCACAATGAGCAGTTCTTC. It specifies CASSPRGPPLARGRHNEQFF.

The chain combines TRBV27 with TRBJ1-1; 8 bases are a match to TRBD1. Germline V gene sequence: CDR1 MNHEY, CDR2 SMNVEV (reference sequence). The junction had 4 bases not matched to a gene; V was cut back by 3 bases and J by 4 bases. The CDR3 is made up of 14 amino acids. This CDR3 reads CASSLQGAITEAFF. The CDR3, as DNA: TGTGCCAGCAGTTTGCAGGGGGCGATCACTGAAGCTTTCTTT.

Points on this clonotype: A read error may account for a junction end that differs from germline. The chain combines TRBV7-3 with TRBJ2-5, with a weak D call TRBD2 (6 bases). The CDR3 runs 15 residues. Germline assignment: CDR1 SGHTA and CDR2 FQGTGA. DNA for the CDR3: TGTGCCAGCAGCTTATATGGGCGGGACCAAGAGATCCAGTACTTC. Its protein is CASSLYGRDQEIQYF.

Only a few counts were recorded for this clonotype. CDR3 DNA sequence: TGTGCCTGGAGTGACTTTACTAAAGCTTTCTTT. It codes for CAWSDFTKAFF. The J gene is TRBJ1-1, the V gene TRBV30; D gene ambiguous. Germline loops: CDR1 GTSNPN, CDR2 SVGIG (reference sequence). V gave up 1 base and J gave up 9 bases, with 9 bases separating them. This CDR3 contains 11 residues.

This clonotype was detected a few times. The chain carries TRBV15 and TRBJ1-1; 7 nucleotides match TRBD1. The length of the CDR3 is 15 residues. Germline V gene lookup returns CDR1 LNHNV and CDR2 YYDKDF (reference sequence). V was clipped by 7 bases and J by 0 bases; unmatched bases: 8. CDR3 sequence reads: CATKSDRAMNTEAFF. As DNA, the CDR3 is TGTGCCACCAAATCCGACAGGGCCATGAACACTGAAGCTTTCTTT.

The chain combines TRBV6-2 or TRBV6-3 with TRBJ1-5; D remains unclear. Germline V gives CDR1 MNHEY, CDR2 SVGEGT. Trimming took off 7 bases at V and 7 bases at J, with 23 bases between the two ends. The CDR3 is 16 residues long. In DNA form, the CDR3 reads TGTGCCAGCACCCCAAAAGACGGAATAGCAACCCAGCCCCAGCATTTT. This sequence encodes CASTPKDGIATQPQHF.

The chain combines TRBV6-5 with TRBJ2-2; 9 nucleotides agree with TRBD2. Germline assignment: CDR1 MNHEY and CDR2 SVGAGI. The CDR3 has 17 amino acids. V was pared by 2 bases and J by 0 bases, with 4 bases of the junction left unmatched. The CDR3 DNA reads as TGTGCCAGCAGTTACGGGGCTAGCGGGACGAACACCGGGGAGCTGTTTTTT. Protein sequence: CASSYGASGTNTGELFF.

This clonotype was recorded a few times. The rearrangement joins TRBV18 to TRBJ2-7; tentative D call: TRBD2 (5 bases). The CDR3 is 16 residues long. Trimming pared 2 bases from V and 0 bases from J, leaving 14 bases between. Germline-derived CDR1 and CDR2 are KGHSH and LQKENI. The CDR3 reads CASSPTGAGDSYEQYF. In DNA form, the CDR3 reads TGTGCCAGCTCACCAACGGGTGCCGGGGACTCCTACGAGCAGTACTTC. The variable domain in full, completed from reference TRBV18 and TRBJ2-7, reads NAGVMQNPRHLVRRRGQEARLRCSPMKGHSHVYWYRQLPEEGLKFMVYLQKENIIDESGMPKERFSAEFPKEGPSILRIQQVVRGDSAAYFCASSPTGAGDSYEQYFGPGTRLTVT.

As concerns this clonotype: This may be a read error, as it is one base from a much larger clone. The chain carries TRBV3-1 and TRBJ2-7; perhaps TRBD2 as D (5 bases). Germline V gene lookup returns CDR1 LGHDT and CDR2 YNNKEL (reference sequence). This CDR3 region has 16 residues. The CDR3 sequence is CDSSPMGRADLREQYF. The CDR3 DNA sequence: TGTGACAGCAGCCCAATGGGGAGAGCGGACCTACGGGAGCAGTACTTC.

This clonotype showed up just a few times. This rearrangement joins TRBV20-1 to TRBJ1-5; D is undetermined. Trimming shortened V by 0 bases and J by 4 bases, and 10 bases separated the two germline ends. The V gene's germline CDR1 is DFQATT and CDR2 SNEGSKA (reference sequence). The CDR3 has 14 amino acids. For the CDR3, the DNA is TGCAGTGCTAGAGATACAATGTATAATCAGCCCCAGCATTTT. This sequence encodes CSARDTMYNQPQHF.